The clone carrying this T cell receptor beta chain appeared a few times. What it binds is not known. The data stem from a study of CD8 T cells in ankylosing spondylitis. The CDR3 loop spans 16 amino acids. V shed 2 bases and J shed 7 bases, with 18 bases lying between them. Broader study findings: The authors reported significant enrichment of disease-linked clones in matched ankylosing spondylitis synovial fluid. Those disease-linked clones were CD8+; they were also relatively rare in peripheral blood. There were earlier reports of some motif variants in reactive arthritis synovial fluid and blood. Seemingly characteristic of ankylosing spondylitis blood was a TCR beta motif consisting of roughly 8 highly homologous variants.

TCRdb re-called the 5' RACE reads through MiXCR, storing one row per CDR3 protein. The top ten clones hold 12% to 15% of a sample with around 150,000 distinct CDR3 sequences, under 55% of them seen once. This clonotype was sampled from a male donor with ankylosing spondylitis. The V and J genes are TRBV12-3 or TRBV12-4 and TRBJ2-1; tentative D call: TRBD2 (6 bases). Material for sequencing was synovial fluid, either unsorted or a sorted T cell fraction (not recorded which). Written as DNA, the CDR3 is TGTGCCAGCAGTTTACTGGCGGGATTGTATGGGAATGAGCAGTTCTTC. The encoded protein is CASSLLAGLYGNEQFF.